The rows below give T cell receptor beta chains drawn from one sample of a study of regulatory T cells in long-lasting Graves disease. TCRdb reanalysed the multiplex PCR reads using MiXCR and keeps one entry per CDR3 protein. Of 400,000 to 500,000 distinct CDR3 sequences in the sample, around 17% were seen once. These same records also appear under a second study, on T cells in Graves' hyperthyroidism and ophthalmopathy.

The specimen was peripheral blood mononuclear cells (PBMCs), collected at new diagnosis, from a patient treated with antithyroid drugs. The origin of the receptors is a woman in her late teens or twenties with Graves disease. The CDR3 runs from the conserved cysteine through the conserved F or W.

j_call,v_call,cdr3_aa
TRBJ2-7,TRBV14,CASSQLAGVYEQYF
TRBJ1-6,TRBV28,CASSSWTGIGSPLHF
TRBJ2-7,TRBV19,CASSRGLVGSSYEQYF
TRBJ2-1,TRBV19,CASSILAGALDEQFF
TRBJ2-2,TRBV12-3/TRBV12-4,CASSLTAGPGELFF
TRBJ2-7,TRBV3-1,CASSQGSRTSGRYEQYF
TRBJ2-3,TRBV7-2,CASSLALAGGGTDTQYF
TRBJ2-3,TRBV27,CASKLFSTDTQYF
TRBJ2-1,TRBV5-1,CASSAGLAVFNEQFF
TRBJ2-3,TRBV20-1,CSARTGADTQYF
TRBJ1-5,TRBV20-1,CSARGGTGALMASNQPQHF
TRBJ1-5,TRBV20-1,CSARTGGQPQHF
TRBJ1-2,TRBV29-1,CSVLGDGDNYGYTF
TRBJ1-1,TRBV14,CASSQLRTGYMNTEAFF
TRBJ1-5,TRBV20-1,CSAIDRNYNQPQHF
TRBJ1-1,TRBV28,CASSSWNTEAFF
TRBJ2-3,TRBV7-3,CASSFSGRADTDTQYF
TRBJ1-1,TRBV7-8,CASSLGTGLRGRGTEAFF
TRBJ1-5,TRBV3-1,CASSPGTNSNQPQHF
TRBJ1-2,TRBV3-1,CASSPYKGGGPAYTF
TRBJ2-5,TRBV15,CATSRDRGGFGETQYF
TRBJ2-5,TRBV3-1,CASGPGQIQETQYF
TRBJ1-2,TRBV20-1,CSASRQGPYGYTF
TRBJ2-5,TRBV28,CASRNPGGGGETQYF
TRBJ2-1,TRBV15,CATSRDRPPAAQGAVGPEQFF
TRBJ2-3,TRBV28,CASSIDSGTDTQYF
TRBJ2-3,TRBV20-1,CSALTPGLSTDTQYF
TRBJ2-2,TRBV28,CASSFTGGGGELFF
TRBJ2-7,TRBV20-1,CSARTSGRAYEQYF
TRBJ2-7,TRBV2,CASSTHGGQYEQYF
TRBJ2-7,TRBV30,CAGARGGVSYEQYF
TRBJ2-3,TRBV27,CASSLEGLSVTDTQYF
TRBJ1-1,TRBV4-2,CASSQDRERPSAEAFF
TRBJ2-3,TRBV6-2/TRBV6-3,CASSGNVRADTQYF
TRBJ2-5,TRBV28,CASRNQETQYF
TRBJ1-6,TRBV3-1,CASSQVASPLHF
TRBJ2-2,TRBV14,CASSQVWGRTGELFF
TRBJ1-1,TRBV20-1,CSARTGGNTEAFF
TRBJ2-7,TRBV7-3,CASSLSQGSEQYF
TRBJ2-7,TRBV20-1,CSASRTGGGEQYF